These 24 T cell receptor beta chains came from one sample sequenced in a study of vaccination effects on CD4 cells after COVID-19. Their antigens remain unidentified. Only in-frame clones appear in the TCRdb table, and some are missing; sequencing was by immunoSEQ multiplex PCR. Counted here are fewer than 65,000 clones, about four fifths occurring once; the ten biggest clones make up 2.5%. CD4+ T cells specific for antigen were expanded with viral peptide pools by the ViraFEST assay before sequencing. Subsequent to a culture period of around eleven days, CD4+ T cells were isolated. Sequencing was performed on CD4+ T cells from PBMCs cultured with HCoV-229E spike peptides, taken before COVID-19 vaccination. These receptors were taken from a human donor who received a COVID-19 vaccine.

This sequence joins TRBV2 and TRBJ2-1; 12 positions agree with TRBD2. The CDR3 covers 15 residues. Germline CDR1 is SNHLY and CDR2 is FYNNEI. The trim removed 6 bases at V and 8 bases at J, leaving 8 bases unmatched. The CDR3 nucleotides read TGTGCCAGCAGCCGACTAGCGGGGGACAGGGATGAGCAGTTCTTC. Its protein product is CASSRLAGDRDEQFF.

V and J are TRBV19 and TRBJ1-3, with D unresolved. The CDR3 is 13 residues long. Germline V gives CDR1 LNHDA, CDR2 SQIVND (reference sequence). Deletions cut 6 bases from V and 1 base from J, with 7 bases between. CDR3 region: CASSDTSGNTIYF. In DNA form, the CDR3 reads TGTGCCAGTAGCGACACATCTGGAAACACCATATATTTT.

The chain is built from TRBV27 and TRBJ2-3; possibly TRBD1 or TRBD2 for D (5 bases each). V lost 3 bases and J lost 2, with 18 bases in between. Germline V gene lookup returns CDR1 MNHEY and CDR2 SMNVEV (reference sequence). The CDR3 has 17 amino acids. For the CDR3, the DNA is TGTGCCAGCAGTTTTCTCCCCCAGGGACCGCTCACAGATACGCAGTATTTT. Translation: CASSFLPQGPLTDTQYF.

The chain uses TRBV2 and TRBJ1-6; possible D gene TRBD1, 5 bases. CDR3 size: 13 residues. The germline V and J ends were trimmed by 7 bases and 7 bases, with 11 bases remaining between them. Germline CDR1 is SNHLY and CDR2 is FYNNEI. CDR3 sequence (DNA): TGTGCCAGCAAGGGGAATAGGAATTCACCCCTCCACTTT. Translated: CASKGNRNSPLHF.

The chain employs TRBV7-9 and TRBJ2-3; no clear D gene. Trimming took off 2 bases at V and 7 bases at J, with 10 bases between the two ends. From germline, CDR1 is SEHNR and CDR2 FQNEAQ (reference sequence). CDR3 length equals 13 residues. The CDR3 DNA sequence: TGTGCCAGCAGCTTAATAGCCGGAAATACGCAGTATTTT. This codes for CASSLIAGNTQYF. The whole variable domain, remainder taken from reference TRBV7-9 and TRBJ2-3, is DTGVSQNPRHKITKRGQNVTFRCDPISEHNRLYWYRQTLGQGPEFLTYFQNEAQLEKSRLLSDRFSAERPKGSFSTLEIQRTEQGDSAMYLCASSLIAGNTQYFGPGTRLTVL.

The V and J genes are TRBV28 and TRBJ1-4, with D possibly TRBD1 on 6 matching bases. Trimming shortened V by 6 bases and J by 2 bases, and 13 bases separated the two germline ends. The V gene's germline CDR1 is MDHEN and CDR2 SYDVKM. The CDR3 is made up of 15 amino acids. The CDR3 coding sequence is TGTGCCAGCAGCCAGATACAGGGCACTAATGAAAAACTGTTTTTT. Protein sequence: CASSQIQGTNEKLFF.

This clone was recorded only once. The chain recombines TRBV4-3 with TRBJ1-2; TRBD1 matches at 7 bases. The ends lost 0 bases at V and 0 bases at J; junction bases unmatched: 10. In germline, CDR1 is LGHNA, CDR2 YSLEER. This CDR3 spans 18 amino acids. CDR3 loop: CASSQDGTDRPPNYGYTF. The CDR3 nucleotides are TGCGCCAGCAGCCAAGATGGAACGGACAGGCCGCCTAACTATGGCTACACCTTC.

The V gene is TRBV19, the J gene TRBJ1-2, with 8 bases fitting TRBD1. This CDR3 has 16 residues. CDR1 and CDR2 (germline): LNHDA, SQIVND (reference sequence). The V gene end was trimmed by 5 bases and the J gene end by 3 bases; junction bases not matched to a gene: 11. CDR3 coding DNA: TGTGCCAGTAGTCCCCTGGCAGGGGGCTTGGACTATGGCTACACCTTC. It translates to CASSPLAGGLDYGYTF.

On this clone: The same CDR3 can be traced to other DNA sequences in this sample. The chain carries TRBV5-1 and TRBJ2-6, with D perhaps matching TRBD1 or TRBD2 (5 bases each). The V end lost 0 bases, the J end lost 1 base, and 5 bases lay between the germline ends. The CDR3 extends over 15 amino acids. Looked up from germline, CDR1 is SGHRS and CDR2 is YFSETQ. The chain's CDR3 is CASSLGGSGANVLTF. The CDR3 nucleotides read TGCGCCAGCAGCTTGGGGGGGTCTGGGGCCAACGTCCTGACTTTC.

The rearrangement links TRBV11-2 to TRBJ2-7; D is possibly TRBD2 (7 bases). Trimming stripped 2 bases from V and 5 bases from J, with 13 bases between. CDR1 is SGHAT and CDR2 is FQNNGV in the germline V gene. The CDR3 has 14 residues. In nucleotides, the CDR3 is TGTGCCAGCAGCTTACGGGGGGCCGGGGACGAGCAGTACGTC. The encoded protein is CASSLRGAGDEQYV.

V and J are TRBV7-3 and TRBJ2-2, with 8 nucleotides matching TRBD2. Per the germline V gene, CDR1 is SGHTA and CDR2 is FQGTGA. The CDR3 length is 14 residues. J was trimmed by 6 bases and V by 9 bases; bases with no gene match: 9. This CDR3 reads CASRLNGGAGELFF. DNA of the CDR3: TGTGCCAGTCGGTTGAACGGGGGGGCCGGGGAGCTGTTTTTT. The variable domain in full, completed from reference TRBV7-3 and TRBJ2-2, reads GAGVSQTPSNKVTEKGKYVELRCDPISGHTALYWYRQSLGQGPEFLIYFQGTGAADDSGLPNDRFFAVRPEGSVSTLKIQRTERGDSAVYLCASRLNGGAGELFFGEGSRLTVL.

This rearrangement joins TRBV3-1 (or the pseudogene TRBV3-2) to TRBJ2-3; tentatively, D is TRBD1 or TRBD2 (5 bases each). Per the germline V gene, CDR1 is LGHDT and CDR2 is YNNKEL (reference sequence). The CDR3 has 16 amino acids. V was clipped by 4 bases and J by 0 bases, with 14 bases between them. The chain's CDR3 is CASSPKGRTSTDTQYF. CDR3 nucleotides: TGTGCCAGCAGCCCTAAGGGGAGAACTAGCACAGATACGCAGTATTTT.

The rearrangement uses TRBV9 and TRBJ2-1; 8 nucleotides align to TRBD2. The V and J ends lost 4 bases and 7 bases, in that order; junction bases with no gene match: 7. The CDR3 totals 14 residues. Germline CDR1 and CDR2: SGDLS and YYNGEE. This CDR3 is CASSLGGGYNEQFF. As DNA, the CDR3 is TGTGCCAGCAGCCTTGGCGGGGGGTATAATGAGCAGTTCTTC.

J is TRBJ1-2 and V is TRBV5-1; D gene ambiguous. V lost 0 bases and J lost 2, with 8 bases in between. The germline V gene has CDR1 SGHRS and CDR2 YFSETQ. The CDR3 runs to 14 residues. The CDR3 DNA reads as TGCGCCAGCAGCTTGGCCCAGATGAACTATGGCTACACCTTC. This sequence encodes CASSLAQMNYGYTF.

The rearrangement joins TRBV4-1 to TRBJ2-1, with TRBD2 matching over 8 bases. V shed 4 bases, J shed 2 bases, and the junction held 4 bases outside the gene matches. The CDR3 length is 15 residues. Germline lookup yields CDR1 MGHRA and CDR2 YSYEKL. CDR3 DNA sequence: TGCGCCAGCAGCCTCGGGGGGGTGGCCTACAATGAGCAGTTCTTC. This gives the protein CASSLGGVAYNEQFF.

V gene TRBV5-1 combines with J gene TRBJ1-6; 7 nucleotides agree with TRBD1. J was trimmed by 7 bases and V by 3 bases; bases with no gene match: 10. Germline V CDR1 and CDR2: SGHRS, YFSETQ. The CDR3 is made up of 16 amino acids. Here the CDR3 DNA reads TGCGCCAGCAGCTCCGAGGGGGCGGCGGCAAATTCACCCCTCCACTTT. It specifies CASSSEGAAANSPLHF.

The chain carries TRBV7-2 and TRBJ2-6; D is unresolved. The CDR3 length is 14 residues. Deletions cut 5 bases from V and 0 bases from J, with 5 bases between. Germline V gene sequence: CDR1 SGHTA, CDR2 FQGNSA. This CDR3 reads CASSHNSGANVLTF. The CDR3 region has the DNA TGTGCCAGCAGCCACAACTCTGGGGCCAACGTCCTGACTTTC.

The chain combines TRBV6-6 with TRBJ1-5; no clear D gene. The CDR3 contains 12 residues. Germline V gives CDR1 MNHNY, CDR2 SVGAGI (reference sequence). V was cut by 3 bases and J by 4 bases, with 4 bases left in between. CDR3 residues: CASSYRNQPQHF. The DNA of the CDR3 is TGTGCCAGCAGTTATAGAAATCAGCCCCAGCATTTT.

V usage is TRBV24-1 and J usage is TRBJ2-5; TRBD2 is a possible D gene (5 bases). Germline CDR1 KGHDR, CDR2 SFDVKD. With 6 bases removed from V and 5 bases from J, the gap between germline ends came to 18 bases. The CDR3 contains 15 residues. The CDR3 loop reads CATSTGLLSSETQYF. Written as DNA, the CDR3 is TGTGCCACCAGTACGGGATTACTGAGTAGCGAGACCCAGTACTTC.

This chain joins TRBV5-1 and TRBJ1-4; D is perhaps TRBD1 (5 bases). The CDR3 contains 16 residues. Looked up from germline, CDR1 is SGHRS and CDR2 is YFSETQ. The V end lost 2 bases, the J end lost 3 bases, and 14 bases lay between the germline ends. The CDR3 nucleotides read TGCGCCAGCAGCTTTCGACAGTCTGGGGCTAATGAAAAACTGTTTTTT. Amino acid sequence: CASSFRQSGANEKLFF.

V gene TRBV3-1 (or the pseudogene TRBV3-2) combines with J gene TRBJ2-2; D not certain. The CDR3 has 13 amino acids. With 4 bases removed from V and 5 bases from J, the gap between germline ends came to 8 bases. Germline V gene data show CDR1 as LGHDT and CDR2 as YNNKEL (reference sequence). The CDR3 here is CASSPGWTGELFF. The CDR3 DNA reads as TGTGCCAGCAGCCCGGGTTGGACCGGGGAGCTGTTTTTT.

The chain combines TRBV10-1 with TRBJ2-1; 8 bases align to TRBD1. Germline V gives CDR1 WNHNN, CDR2 SYGVQD (reference sequence). CDR3 length: 17 amino acids. The V and J ends lost 3 bases and 4 bases, in that order; junction bases with no gene match: 11. The DNA for the CDR3 is TGCGCCAGCAGTGACGTTCCAGGGGGCTTTCGGTACAATGAGCAGTTCTTC. It translates to CASSDVPGGFRYNEQFF.

The chain recombines TRBV3-1 (or the pseudogene TRBV3-2) with TRBJ1-2; 7 nucleotides match TRBD1. V was clipped by 2 bases and J by 4 bases; unmatched bases: 7. Germline lookup yields CDR1 LGHDT and CDR2 YNNKEL (reference sequence). The CDR3 runs to 15 residues. In DNA, the CDR3 is TGTGCCAGCAGCCAATCAGGGGGGGACAGCTATGGCTACACCTTC. Translating it yields CASSQSGGDSYGYTF.

This rearrangement joins TRBV6-2 or TRBV6-3 to TRBJ2-7, with D unresolved. CDR1 MNHEY and CDR2 SVGEGT come from the germline V gene. This CDR3 has 14 residues. The germline V and J ends were trimmed by 2 bases and 6 bases, with 14 bases remaining between them. The CDR3 spells CASSYVGIPLEQYV. The CDR3 nucleotides read TGTGCCAGCAGTTACGTCGGAATCCCTCTCGAGCAGTACGTC.